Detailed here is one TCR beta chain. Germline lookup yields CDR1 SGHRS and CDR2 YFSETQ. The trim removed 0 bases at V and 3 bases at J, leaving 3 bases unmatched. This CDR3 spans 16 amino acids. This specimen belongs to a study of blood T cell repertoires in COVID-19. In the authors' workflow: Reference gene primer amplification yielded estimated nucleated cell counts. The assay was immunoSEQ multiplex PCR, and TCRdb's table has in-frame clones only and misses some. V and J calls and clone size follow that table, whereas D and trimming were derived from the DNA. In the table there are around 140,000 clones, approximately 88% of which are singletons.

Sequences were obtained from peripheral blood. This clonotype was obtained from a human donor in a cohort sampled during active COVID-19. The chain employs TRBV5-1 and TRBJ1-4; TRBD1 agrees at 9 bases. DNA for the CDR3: TGCGCCAGCAGCTTGGGACAGGGGGGGTCTAATGAAAAACTGTTTTTT. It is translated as CASSLGQGGSNEKLFF. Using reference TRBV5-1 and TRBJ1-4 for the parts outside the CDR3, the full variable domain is KAGVTQTPRYLIKTRGQQVTLSCSPISGHRSVSWYQQTPGQGLQFLFEYFSETQRNKGNFPGRFSGRQFSNSRSEMNVSTLELGDSALYLCASSLGQGGSNEKLFFGSGTQLSVL.